The entry below describes one TCR beta chain. Its antigen is unidentified. The data are from a study of blood T cells in healthy people across ages. A sample-barcoded 5' primer and a J-beta primer mix were used in a second PCR of roughly 6 to 11 cycles. Each sample provided no less than 3 million CDR3-containing paired-end reads. TCRdb reanalysed the 5' RACE reads using MiXCR and keeps one entry per CDR3 protein. This sample has roughly 1,700,000 distinct CDR3 sequences, with 28% found just once. Per germline, CDR1 KGHSH and CDR2 LQKENI. With 2 bases clipped from V and 0 bases from J, the junction kept 8 bases outside the gene matches. The CDR3 consists of 19 residues. Study-level points and caveats: PBMCs that were unsorted prevented a conclusive naive versus antigen-experienced comparison. Naive T cell percentage and TCR beta diversity correlated strongly.

The sample consisted of blood. The J gene is TRBJ2-3, the V gene TRBV18; the match to TRBD2 covers 13 bases. The receptor comes from a woman in her twenties or thirties in good health. CDR3 sequence (DNA): TGTGCCAGCTCACCAGAACCCGGGACTAGCGGGGATAGCACAGATACGCAGTATTTT. This gives the protein CASSPEPGTSGDSTDTQYF.